Listed below are T cell receptor beta chains from one sample, sequenced in a study of T-cell memory formation after mild COVID-19. TCRdb re-called the 5' RACE reads through MiXCR, storing one row per CDR3 protein. The sample lists 200,000 or so distinct CDR3 sequences; 16% were seen once. Source material: PBMCs or a T cell subset sorted from them (not recorded which). The receptors originated from an adult woman who had mild COVID-19 (a few samples of this study predate the infection). Cell type and time point are not known. Each CDR3 is given with its conserved first and last residue. The order of the fields is V gene, J gene, D gene, clone size, CDR3 protein, CDR3 DNA. A D gene is named only where the DNA matches it firmly. The size of a clone is reported for some rows only, either as once, few or many, or as a class for expanded clones.

V: TRBV10-3
J: TRBJ1-6
D: .
size: few
CDR3: CAISDTYNSPLHF
DNA: TGTGCCATCAGTGATACCTATAATTCACCCCTCCACTTT

V: TRBV12-3/TRBV12-4
J: TRBJ2-5
D: TRBD1
size: .
CDR3: CASSFGNRGFQETQYF
DNA: TGTGCCAGCAGTTTCGGGAACAGGGGGTTCCAAGAGACCCAGTACTTC

V: TRBV24-1
J: TRBJ2-3
D: .
size: few
CDR3: CATSSTTDTQYF
DNA: TGTGCCACCTCTAGTACAACAGATACGCAGTATTTT

V: TRBV7-8
J: TRBJ1-2
D: .
size: few
CDR3: CASSLAGVMGGARYGYTF
DNA: TGTGCCAGCAGCTTAGCGGGAGTGATGGGGGGCGCCCGCTATGGCTACACCTTC

V: TRBV6-5
J: TRBJ2-3
D: .
size: .
CDR3: CASSYGTPPAQYF
DNA: TGTGCCAGCAGTTACGGGACTCCTCCCGCGCAGTATTTT

V: TRBV7-8
J: TRBJ2-7
D: .
size: few
CDR3: CASSLIWTGNEQYF
DNA: TGTGCCAGCAGCTTAATATGGACCGGGAACGAGCAGTACTTC

V: TRBV30
J: TRBJ1-3
D: .
size: .
CDR3: CAWSVRGNPGNTIYF
DNA: TGTGCCTGGAGTGTAAGAGGGAATCCTGGAAACACCATATATTTT

V: TRBV7-6
J: TRBJ2-1
D: .
size: few
CDR3: CASSFSGAEQFF
DNA: TGTGCCAGCAGCTTTTCCGGGGCCGAGCAGTTCTTC

V: TRBV7-9
J: TRBJ1-1
D: TRBD1
size: few
CDR3: CASSREQGALYTEAFF
DNA: TGTGCCAGCAGCCGGGAACAGGGGGCCCTCTACACTGAAGCTTTCTTT

V: TRBV10-3
J: TRBJ2-1
D: .
size: few
CDR3: CAINSGVSYNEQFF
DNA: TGTGCCATCAATTCAGGGGTTAGCTACAATGAGCAGTTCTTC

V: TRBV7-2
J: TRBJ2-1
D: TRBD2
size: few
CDR3: CASSLVSSGGYNEQFF
DNA: TGTGCCAGCAGCTTAGTTTCTAGCGGGGGGTACAATGAGCAGTTCTTC

V: TRBV12-3/TRBV12-4
J: TRBJ2-3
D: TRBD2
size: few
CDR3: CASSFIAGDTDTQYF
DNA: TGTGCCAGCAGTTTTATAGCGGGAGACACAGATACGCAGTATTTT

V: TRBV27
J: TRBJ2-5
D: .
size: .
CDR3: CGGQQETQYF
DNA: TGTGGGGGTCAACAAGAGACCCAGTACTTC

V: TRBV20-1
J: TRBJ2-3
D: .
size: many
CDR3: CSARVSSVSTDTQYF
DNA: TGCAGTGCTAGAGTATCTAGCGTGTCCACAGATACGCAGTATTTT

V: TRBV29-1
J: TRBJ2-1
D: TRBD2
size: few
CDR3: CSVAGTSGDNEQFF
DNA: TGCAGCGTTGCCGGGACTAGCGGTGACAATGAGCAGTTCTTC

V: TRBV4-3
J: TRBJ2-2
D: TRBD2
size: few
CDR3: CASSHLGLAGGGELFF
DNA: TGCGCCAGCAGCCATCTCGGACTAGCGGGAGGGGGGGAGCTGTTTTTT

V: TRBV7-9
J: TRBJ2-5
D: .
size: few
CDR3: CASSLLREKETQYF
DNA: TGTGCCAGCAGCTTGTTAAGGGAGAAAGAGACCCAGTACTTC

V: TRBV12-3/TRBV12-4
J: TRBJ1-2
D: .
size: once
CDR3: CASKEQTFYGYTF
DNA: TGTGCCAGCAAGGAGCAAACTTTCTATGGCTACACCTTC

V: TRBV2
J: TRBJ1-6
D: .
size: few
CDR3: CASRIDGSSYNSPLHF
DNA: TGTGCCAGCAGAATTGACGGAAGCTCCTATAATTCACCCCTCCACTTT

V: TRBV9
J: TRBJ2-2
D: .
size: .
CDR3: CASSVTPGAGELFF
DNA: TGTGCCAGCAGCGTAACCCCGGGGGCCGGGGAGCTGTTTTTT

V: TRBV5-1
J: TRBJ1-1
D: .
size: many
CDR3: CASSLTVNTEAFF
DNA: TGCGCCAGCAGCTTGACGGTGAACACTGAAGCTTTCTTT

V: TRBV12-3/TRBV12-4
J: TRBJ1-4
D: .
size: .
CDR3: CASSQWGGFGEKLFF
DNA: TGTGCCAGCAGTCAATGGGGGGGATTCGGTGAAAAACTGTTTTTT

V: TRBV5-1
J: TRBJ2-2
D: .
size: .
CDR3: CASSLEGAGELFF
DNA: TGCGCCAGCAGCTTGGAAGGGGCCGGGGAGCTGTTTTTT

V: TRBV21-1
J: TRBJ2-1
D: .
size: .
CDR3: CASSPRTGGNNEQFF
DNA: TGTGCCAGCAGCCCGCGGACAGGGGGTAACAATGAGCAGTTCTTC

V: TRBV7-2
J: TRBJ2-2
D: TRBD1
size: few
CDR3: CASSKTGGTGELFF
DNA: TGTGCCAGCAGCAAGACAGGGGGCACCGGGGAGCTGTTTTTT

V: TRBV12-5
J: TRBJ1-3
D: .
size: few
CDR3: CASGLVGGVRGNTIYF
DNA: TGTGCTAGTGGTTTGGTAGGGGGGGTTCGAGGAAACACCATATATTTT

V: TRBV7-8
J: TRBJ2-5
D: .
size: .
CDR3: CASSPPFRQETQYF
DNA: TGTGCCAGCAGCCCCCCGTTCCGACAAGAGACCCAGTACTTC

V: TRBV15
J: TRBJ2-7
D: .
size: .
CDR3: CATSRTAYEQYF
DNA: TGTGCCACCAGCAGGACAGCTTACGAGCAGTACTTC

V: TRBV3-1
J: TRBJ2-7
D: .
size: .
CDR3: CASSRRERGEQYF
DNA: TGTGCCAGCAGCCGGAGGGAAAGGGGCGAGCAGTACTTC

V: TRBV5-1
J: TRBJ2-3
D: .
size: few
CDR3: CASSLGRNTDTQYF
DNA: TGCGCCAGCAGCTTGGGGAGGAACACAGATACGCAGTATTTT

V: TRBV4-3
J: TRBJ1-2
D: .
size: .
CDR3: CASSQERAGGYTF
DNA: TGCGCCAGCAGCCAAGAACGGGCGGGTGGCTACACCTTC

V: TRBV7-2
J: TRBJ2-1
D: .
size: .
CDR3: CASRFPGRNEQFF
DNA: TGTGCCAGCAGGTTCCCAGGGCGCAATGAGCAGTTCTTC

V: TRBV7-8
J: TRBJ2-7
D: .
size: many
CDR3: CASSSRVGFYEQYF
DNA: TGTGCCAGCAGCTCGCGGGTAGGGTTCTACGAGCAGTACTTC

V: TRBV12-3/TRBV12-4
J: TRBJ2-5
D: TRBD1
size: .
CDR3: CASRLGQNEETQYF
DNA: TGTGCCAGCAGGTTGGGACAGAACGAAGAGACCCAGTACTTC